The 20 T cell receptor beta chains presented below share a single source sample, sequenced in a study of blood T cell repertoires in COVID-19. The assay was immunoSEQ multiplex PCR, and TCRdb's table has in-frame clones only and misses some. The data contain 130,000 to 150,000 clones, roughly 80% of them singletons. Source material: peripheral blood. The receptors stem from a human donor in a cohort sampled during active COVID-19.

The chain combines TRBV5-6 with TRBJ1-1; no definite D call. Germline CDR1 reads SGHDT; CDR2 reads YYEEEE. Trimming pared 2 bases from V and 8 bases from J, leaving 7 bases between. There are 11 residues in the CDR3. CDR3 loop: CASSLSGEAFF. The CDR3 region has the DNA TGTGCCAGCAGCTTATCCGGGGAAGCTTTCTTT. Together with reference TRBV5-6 and TRBJ1-1, the CDR3 gives the full variable domain: DAGVTQSPTHLIKTRGQQVTLRCSPKSGHDTVSWYQQALGQGPQFIFQYYEEEERQRGNFPDRFSGHQFPNYSSELNVNALLLGDSALYLCASSLSGEAFFGQGTRLTVV.

The V gene is TRBV24-1, the J gene TRBJ2-5, with TRBD2 matching 14 bases. The CDR3 is 19 residues long. The germline gives CDR1 KGHDR, CDR2 SFDVKD. J gave up 4 bases and V 5 bases, and 14 bases lay outside the gene matches. Here the CDR3 reads CATSGPPRLAGGLGETQYF. The CDR3 DNA follows: TGTGCCACCAGTGGTCCCCCTCGACTAGCGGGGGGGCTTGGAGAGACCCAGTACTTC.

The V call is TRBV7-2, the J call TRBJ2-2; no clear D. V was shortened by 2 bases and J by 3 bases, with 10 bases between the two germline ends. Germline-derived CDR1 and CDR2 are SGHTA and FQGNSA. This CDR3 is built from 15 residues. As DNA, the CDR3 is TGTGCCAGCAGCTTATATCGCCCGGACACCGGGGAGCTGTTTTTT. Protein sequence: CASSLYRPDTGELFF.

The V and J genes are TRBV5-4 and TRBJ2-2; tentative D call: TRBD1 (6 bases). This CDR3 is built from 15 residues. CDR1 SGHNT and CDR2 YYREEE come from the germline V gene (reference sequence). Deletions cut 0 bases from V and 1 base from J, with 7 bases between. This CDR3 reads CASSLGQVNTGELFF. Here the CDR3 DNA reads TGTGCCAGCAGCTTGGGACAGGTGAACACCGGGGAGCTGTTTTTT.

V gene TRBV6-2 or TRBV6-3 combines with J gene TRBJ2-5; maybe TRBD1 (6 bases). Looked up from germline, CDR1 is MNHEY and CDR2 is SVGEGT. The CDR3 spans 14 residues. V was pared by 4 bases and J by 5 bases, with 14 bases between. CDR3 protein: CASSSWGHSETQYF. The CDR3 coding sequence is TGTGCCAGCAGTTCCTGGGGACATTCGGAGACCCAGTACTTC.

This clone was counted only a few times. V gene TRBV5-1 combines with J gene TRBJ1-4; 11 positions agree with TRBD1. The CDR3 runs 14 residues. V gave up 2 bases and J gave up 7 bases; unmatched junction bases: 1. The germline CDR1 and CDR2 sequences are SGHRS and YFSETQ. The CDR3 DNA reads as TGCGCCAGCAGCTTCGGACAGGGGGCTGAAAAACTGTTTTTT. This translates into CASSFGQGAEKLFF.

This chain joins TRBV10-3 and TRBJ2-2; D is unresolved. This CDR3 has 14 residues. The V gene lost 7 bases and the J gene lost 5 bases, with 14 bases spanning the gap. The germline CDR1 and CDR2 sequences are ENHRY and SYGVKD. The DNA of the CDR3 is TGTGCCATCACCCAATCGTCAGGAACCGGGGAGCTGTTTTTT. Translation: CAITQSSGTGELFF.

The chain recombines TRBV11-2 with TRBJ1-2; 8 positions match TRBD1. V shed 5 bases, J shed 4 bases, and the junction held 3 bases outside the gene matches. Germline V lookup: CDR1 SGHAT, CDR2 FQNNGV. This CDR3 comprises 13 residues. The CDR3: CASSATGGYGYTF. The CDR3 DNA reads TGTGCCAGCAGCGCCACAGGGGGCTATGGCTACACCTTC.

This chain connects TRBV4-3 to TRBJ2-1; 10 nucleotides line up with TRBD1. The V gene end was trimmed by 4 bases and the J gene end by 6 bases; junction bases not matched to a gene: 18. Germline CDR1 and CDR2: LGHNA and YSLEER. The CDR3 runs 19 residues. The CDR3 is CASSRGLPGTGATFNEQFF. The CDR3 DNA sequence: TGCGCCAGCAGCCGAGGACTCCCCGGGACAGGGGCCACCTTCAATGAGCAGTTCTTC.

This clone was detected only once. The chain has TRBV18 and TRBJ1-5, with a weak D call TRBD1 (5 bases). Germline CDR1 reads KGHSH; CDR2 reads LQKENI. The CDR3 length is 15 residues. V lost 6 bases and J 6 bases, leaving 18 bases between the germline ends. CDR3 residues: CASSLQGRVFQPQHF. The CDR3, as DNA: TGTGCCAGCTCCCTGCAGGGAAGGGTGTTTCAGCCCCAGCATTTT. The full variable domain, its missing parts supplied by reference TRBV18 and TRBJ1-5, is NAGVMQNPRHLVRRRGQEARLRCSPMKGHSHVYWYRQLPEEGLKFMVYLQKENIIDESGMPKERFSAEFPKEGPSILRIQQVVRGDSAAYFCASSLQGRVFQPQHFGDGTRLSIL.

This clone was counted only a few times. The chain couples TRBV7-2 to TRBJ1-2; D gene uncertain. Trimming left V 5 bases short and J 1 base short, with 11 bases between. Germline lookup yields CDR1 SGHTA and CDR2 FQGNSA. The CDR3 length is 14 residues. CDR3 in DNA: TGTGCCAGCAGCCCTAATCCGATTAACTATGGCTACACCTTC. It yields the protein CASSPNPINYGYTF.

This clone was detected once. The CDR3 DNA sequence: TGTGCCAGCAGTGAAGGATGGGGGCATCGCACAGATACGCAGTATTTT. Protein product: CASSEGWGHRTDTQYF. This chain uses TRBV6-1 with TRBJ2-3, with D possibly matching TRBD1 (6 bases). The CDR3 length is 16 residues. Trimming left V 1 base short and J 1 base short, with 12 bases between. Germline lookup yields CDR1 MNHNS and CDR2 SASEGT.

This chain links TRBV28 with TRBJ1-3, with D possibly matching TRBD1 (6 bases). V lost 2 bases and J lost 3, with 14 bases in between. Germline values: CDR1 MDHEN, CDR2 SYDVKM. The CDR3 runs to 16 residues. CDR3 in DNA: TGTGCCAGCAGTTTAGGGGGCGCGGAAGGTGGAAACACCATATATTTT. Protein: CASSLGGAEGGNTIYF.

The rearrangement joins TRBV7-2 to TRBJ1-2, with D perhaps TRBD1 (6 bases). Trimming removed 5 bases from V and 1 base from J, with 11 bases in between. Germline-derived CDR1 and CDR2 are SGHTA and FQGNSA. This CDR3 has 14 residues. CDR3 amino acids: CASSKGHLNYGYTF. CDR3 nucleotide sequence: TGTGCCAGCAGCAAGGGACACCTTAACTATGGCTACACCTTC.

In its sample, this clone was seen a few times. The J gene is TRBJ1-6, the V gene TRBV7-9; 9 bases match TRBD1. J lost 10 bases, V lost 1 base, and 8 bases had no gene match. The V gene's germline CDR1 is SEHNR and CDR2 FQNEAQ (reference sequence). The CDR3 totals 16 residues. CDR3 in amino acids: CASSLGEGQGNSPLHF. CDR3 nucleotide sequence: TGTGCCAGCAGCTTAGGAGAGGGACAGGGCAACTCACCCCTCCACTTT.

There are a few counts of this clone. A far larger clone is off by one base, so a read error is likely. The same CDR3 also results from other DNA sequences found in this sample. V gene TRBV28 combines with J gene TRBJ2-7, with D unclear. Germline-derived CDR1 and CDR2 are MDHEN and SYDVKM. This CDR3 has 12 amino acids. The CDR3 reads CATKSSEYAQYF. CDR3 DNA sequence: TGTGCCACCAAGTCCTCGGAGTACGCGCAGTACTTC.

The rearrangement links TRBV19 to TRBJ2-7; the match to TRBD2 covers 9 bases. From germline, CDR1 is LNHDA and CDR2 SQIVND (reference sequence). The length of the CDR3 is 17 residues. The V gene end was trimmed by 4 bases and the J gene end by 2 bases; junction bases not matched to a gene: 12. This chain's CDR3 is CASSKTMERGATYEQYF. CDR3 bases: TGTGCCAGTAGTAAGACTATGGAGCGGGGGGCAACCTACGAGCAGTACTTC.

The rearrangement joins TRBV4-2 to TRBJ2-7; the match to TRBD1 covers 7 bases. Trimming took 5 bases from V and 4 from J; bases not matched to a gene: 11. Looked up from germline, CDR1 is LGHNA and CDR2 is YNFKEQ. This CDR3 region has 15 residues. The CDR3 reads CASSVRDSEGYEQYF. CDR3 sequence (DNA): TGTGCCAGCAGCGTCCGGGACAGCGAGGGGTACGAGCAGTACTTC.

The chain combines TRBV6-6 with TRBJ2-7; TRBD1 matches at 8 bases. The CDR3 contains 14 residues. CDR1 and CDR2 (germline): MNHNY, SVGAGI (reference sequence). V lost 4 bases and J lost 4; bases outside the gene matches: 6. CDR3 sequence reads: CASSLEGQVYEQYF. CDR3 sequence (DNA): TGTGCCAGCAGTTTGGAGGGACAGGTTTACGAGCAGTACTTC.

This chain links TRBV7-2 with TRBJ1-1; 7 bases are a match to TRBD1. Trimming at V came to 5 bases and at J to 2 bases, leaving 14 bases not matched to a gene. Looked up from germline, CDR1 is SGHTA and CDR2 is FQGNSA. CDR3 length: 17 amino acids. The CDR3 DNA is TGTGCCAGCAGCCTCAGGGGGAGTGGGGTTGGCAACACTGAAGCTTTCTTT. It yields the protein CASSLRGSGVGNTEAFF.